This T cell receptor beta chain was captured by sequencing in a study of blood T cell repertoires in COVID-19. Study context: The samples span acute and convalescent COVID-19 from the United States, Italy and Spain.

The V gene end was trimmed by 6 bases and the J gene end by 5 bases; junction bases not matched to a gene: 5. Germline V gene data show CDR1 as SNHLY and CDR2 as FYNNEI. The CDR3 covers 15 residues. The data were produced by immunoSEQ multiplex PCR, yet TCRdb's version contains in-frame clones alone and is incomplete. The sample holds 190,000 or so clones; around 89% are singletons and the top ten take 1.2%. Participants, 18 to 89 years old, spanned under 30 US areas. The sequenced material came from PBMCs or T cells enriched from blood (not recorded which). V is TRBV2 and J is TRBJ1-6; 9 bases fit TRBD1. The sequence was collected from a young man who had recovered from COVID-19. CDR3 sequence reads: CASRPGQGDNSPLHF. CDR3 coding DNA: TGTGCCAGCAGGCCGGGACAGGGTGATAATTCACCCCTCCACTTT. The full variable domain, completed using reference TRBV2 and TRBJ1-6, is EPEVTQTPSHQVTQMGQEVILRCVPISNHLYFYWYRQILGQKVEFLVSFYNNEISEKSEIFDDQFSVERPDGSNFTLKIRSTKLEDSAMYFCASRPGQGDNSPLHFGNGTRLTVT.